Listed below are T cell receptor beta chains from one sample, sequenced in a study of identical twins. TCRdb passed the 5' RACE reads through MiXCR, listing each CDR3 protein once. The sample holds a few hundred thousand distinct CDR3 sequences, 9% seen once. Specimen: naive T cells sorted from blood. These TCRs come from a woman between 45 and 65 years old in good health. CDR3s include the opening cysteine and the closing phenylalanine or tryptophan. The D gene is left open where the match is weak. Clone size appears in some rows only: once, few, many, or a class for an expanded clone.

V gene: TRBV24-1; D gene: -; J gene: TRBJ2-5; clone size: few; CDR3 DNA: TGTGCCACCAGTGATTCTCAGGGGCTAAGAGAGACCCAGTACTTC; CDR3 protein: CATSDSQGLRETQYF
V gene: TRBV5-4; D gene: -; J gene: TRBJ2-6; clone size: many; CDR3 DNA: TGTGCCAGCAGCACGAGTAGTGGGGCCAACGTCCTGACTTTC; CDR3 protein: CASSTSSGANVLTF
V gene: TRBV5-1; D gene: TRBD2; J gene: TRBJ2-2; clone size: -; CDR3 DNA: TGCGCCAGCAGCTTGGGTAGCGGGACGAACACCGGGGAGCTGTTTTTT; CDR3 protein: CASSLGSGTNTGELFF
V gene: TRBV2; D gene: -; J gene: TRBJ2-1; clone size: many; CDR3 DNA: TGTGCCAGCAGATGGCAGGGGTCCTACAATGAGCAGTTCTTC; CDR3 protein: CASRWQGSYNEQFF
V gene: TRBV3-1; D gene: -; J gene: TRBJ2-2; clone size: many; CDR3 DNA: TGTGCCAGCAGCCAAGACGTAGGCCAGGGGGGAATAGAGACCGGGGAGCTGTTTTTT; CDR3 protein: CASSQDVGQGGIETGELFF
V gene: TRBV2; D gene: -; J gene: TRBJ2-1; clone size: few; CDR3 DNA: TGTGCCAGCAGTGAGTTTTGGGGGTCAACCAATGAGCAGTTCTTC; CDR3 protein: CASSEFWGSTNEQFF
V gene: TRBV4-1; D gene: TRBD2; J gene: TRBJ2-1; clone size: many; CDR3 DNA: TGCGCCAGCAGCCCCCGGACTAGCCAGTCCTACAATGAGCAGTTCTTC; CDR3 protein: CASSPRTSQSYNEQFF
V gene: TRBV11-3; D gene: TRBD2; J gene: TRBJ2-1; clone size: -; CDR3 DNA: TGTGCCAGCAGCTTCGGGGGACTAGCGGGAGTAAAGAATGAGCAGTTCTTC; CDR3 protein: CASSFGGLAGVKNEQFF
V gene: TRBV12-3/TRBV12-4; D gene: -; J gene: TRBJ1-1; clone size: many; CDR3 DNA: TGTGCCAGCAGTTCCCACAGGGAGTCCACTGAAGCTTTCTTT; CDR3 protein: CASSSHRESTEAFF
V gene: TRBV9; D gene: -; J gene: TRBJ2-2; clone size: many; CDR3 DNA: TGTGCCAGCAGCGTAGAGGGCGACACCGGGGAGCTGTTTTTT; CDR3 protein: CASSVEGDTGELFF
V gene: TRBV12-3/TRBV12-4; D gene: -; J gene: TRBJ1-3; clone size: many; CDR3 DNA: TGTGCCAGCAGCCAGGGATTTTCAGAGGGGAACACCATATATTTT; CDR3 protein: CASSQGFSEGNTIYF
V gene: TRBV5-1; D gene: TRBD2; J gene: TRBJ2-5; clone size: many; CDR3 DNA: TGCGCCAGCAGCTCAACCACTAGCGGGAGCCCCCTAAAAGAGACCCAGTACTTC; CDR3 protein: CASSSTTSGSPLKETQYF
V gene: TRBV6-5; D gene: -; J gene: TRBJ1-5; clone size: few; CDR3 DNA: TGTGCCAGCAGTCCCCCAGGGTATCAGCCCCAGCATTTT; CDR3 protein: CASSPPGYQPQHF
V gene: TRBV7-9; D gene: -; J gene: TRBJ2-1; clone size: -; CDR3 DNA: TGTGCCAGCAGCTCCAGGGGGGGAGTTGAGCAGTTCTTC; CDR3 protein: CASSSRGGVEQFF
V gene: TRBV20-1; D gene: -; J gene: TRBJ1-1; clone size: few; CDR3 DNA: TGCAGTGCTAGAGATGGGGCAGTCATGAACACTGAAGCTTTCTTT; CDR3 protein: CSARDGAVMNTEAFF
V gene: TRBV7-3; D gene: TRBD2; J gene: TRBJ2-1; clone size: -; CDR3 DNA: TGTGCCAGCAGCCCACGTGGGGGAGGGTACAATGAGCAGTTCTTC; CDR3 protein: CASSPRGGGYNEQFF
V gene: TRBV24-1; D gene: -; J gene: TRBJ1-5; clone size: many; CDR3 DNA: TGTGCCACCAGTGGATCGGACAGCCAAAATCAGCCCCAGCATTTT; CDR3 protein: CATSGSDSQNQPQHF
V gene: TRBV24-1; D gene: -; J gene: TRBJ1-1; clone size: -; CDR3 DNA: TGTGCCACCATAAAACAGTTGAACACTGAAGCTTTCTTT; CDR3 protein: CATIKQLNTEAFF
V gene: TRBV19; D gene: -; J gene: TRBJ1-5; clone size: few; CDR3 DNA: TGTGCCAGTAGCGGAGAAGGGGCAGGTTTTTTGTTAAGCAATCAGCCCCAGCATTTT; CDR3 protein: CASSGEGAGFLLSNQPQHF
V gene: TRBV27; D gene: -; J gene: TRBJ2-3; clone size: -; CDR3 DNA: TGTGCCAGCAGTTTGAAGGGAATTTGGACAGATACGCAGTATTTT; CDR3 protein: CASSLKGIWTDTQYF
V gene: TRBV3-1; D gene: TRBD2; J gene: TRBJ2-7; clone size: few; CDR3 DNA: TGTGCCAGCAGGCCAGCGGGAGGGACCTACGAGCAGTACTTC; CDR3 protein: CASRPAGGTYEQYF
V gene: TRBV20-1; D gene: -; J gene: TRBJ1-3; clone size: -; CDR3 DNA: TGCAGTGCTGGGGGTCCCAGGACTGGAAACACCATATATTTT; CDR3 protein: CSAGGPRTGNTIYF
V gene: TRBV5-1; D gene: TRBD1; J gene: TRBJ1-2; clone size: few; CDR3 DNA: TGCGCCAGCAGCCCGTCCCGGGACAGGGGGTCAAGTGGCTACACCTTC; CDR3 protein: CASSPSRDRGSSGYTF
V gene: TRBV24-1; D gene: TRBD2; J gene: TRBJ2-3; clone size: many; CDR3 DNA: TGTGCCACCAGTGATTTAACGGCTAGCGGGAGGGCCGGCACAGATACGCAGTATTTT; CDR3 protein: CATSDLTASGRAGTDTQYF
V gene: TRBV5-1; D gene: TRBD2; J gene: TRBJ2-7; clone size: -; CDR3 DNA: TGCGCCAGCAGCTTGTCCTCAGCGGGGCGGTACGAGCAGTACTTC; CDR3 protein: CASSLSSAGRYEQYF
V gene: TRBV3-1; D gene: -; J gene: TRBJ2-7; clone size: few; CDR3 DNA: TGTGCCAGCAGCCAGGATACGAGGGACGAGCAGTACTTC; CDR3 protein: CASSQDTRDEQYF
V gene: TRBV19; D gene: -; J gene: TRBJ1-1; clone size: -; CDR3 DNA: TGTGCCAGTAGTTGGGACGGAGGCACTGAAGCTTTCTTT; CDR3 protein: CASSWDGGTEAFF
V gene: TRBV15; D gene: -; J gene: TRBJ2-3; clone size: few; CDR3 DNA: TGTGCCACCAGCAGGGCGCCGGATACGCAGTATTTT; CDR3 protein: CATSRAPDTQYF
V gene: TRBV20-1; D gene: -; J gene: TRBJ1-6; clone size: few; CDR3 DNA: TGCAGTGCTTCCCCGGGGGGTATTTCACCCCTCCACTTT; CDR3 protein: CSASPGGISPLHF
V gene: TRBV7-9; D gene: -; J gene: TRBJ2-3; clone size: few; CDR3 DNA: TGTGCCAGCAGCTTAGACGGGAGAAGGTCAGATACGCAGTATTTT; CDR3 protein: CASSLDGRRSDTQYF
V gene: TRBV20-1; D gene: -; J gene: TRBJ2-1; clone size: -; CDR3 DNA: TGCAGTGCTAGACTGGTTGTTCCAGGGAGGAATGAGCAGTTCTTC; CDR3 protein: CSARLVVPGRNEQFF
V gene: TRBV5-1; D gene: -; J gene: TRBJ2-2; clone size: many; CDR3 DNA: TGCGCCAGCACGGAGGACGGCTCCCCCCCCACCGGGGAGCTGTTTTTT; CDR3 protein: CASTEDGSPPTGELFF
V gene: TRBV12-3/TRBV12-4; D gene: TRBD1; J gene: TRBJ2-7; clone size: many; CDR3 DNA: TGTGCCAGCAGTCCCCGGACAGGTCCCTACGAGCAGTACTTC; CDR3 protein: CASSPRTGPYEQYF
V gene: TRBV29-1; D gene: TRBD1; J gene: TRBJ1-1; clone size: many; CDR3 DNA: TGCAGCGTTGAGCCCGGGACAGGGCGTACTGAAGCTTTCTTT; CDR3 protein: CSVEPGTGRTEAFF
V gene: TRBV29-1; D gene: -; J gene: TRBJ2-5; clone size: many; CDR3 DNA: TGCAGCGGCCGGGAGCTGGAGACCCAGTACTTC; CDR3 protein: CSGRELETQYF
V gene: TRBV18; D gene: -; J gene: TRBJ1-1; clone size: many; CDR3 DNA: TGTGCCAGCAGTCCTGGCAGGAACACTGAAGCTTTCTTT; CDR3 protein: CASSPGRNTEAFF
V gene: TRBV5-1; D gene: -; J gene: TRBJ2-5; clone size: -; CDR3 DNA: TGCGCCAGCAGCCCTCCGGGCTCAGAAGAGACCCAGTACTTC; CDR3 protein: CASSPPGSEETQYF
V gene: TRBV4-2; D gene: TRBD2; J gene: TRBJ2-3; clone size: many; CDR3 DNA: TGTGCCAGCAGCCAAGATCTCGGCTTTCGGGGGGTGGGAGATACGCAGTATTTT; CDR3 protein: CASSQDLGFRGVGDTQYF
V gene: TRBV6-1; D gene: -; J gene: TRBJ2-3; clone size: -; CDR3 DNA: TGTGCCAGTCGGTGGGCGGGCACAGATACGCAGTATTTT; CDR3 protein: CASRWAGTDTQYF
V gene: TRBV5-1; D gene: -; J gene: TRBJ2-1; clone size: few; CDR3 DNA: TGCGCCAGCAGCTATCAGGTGAGGAATGAGCAGTTCTTC; CDR3 protein: CASSYQVRNEQFF
V gene: TRBV12-3/TRBV12-4; D gene: -; J gene: TRBJ2-3; clone size: few; CDR3 DNA: TGTGCCAGCAGTTTATACTTCACAGATACGCAGTATTTT; CDR3 protein: CASSLYFTDTQYF
V gene: TRBV27; D gene: TRBD2; J gene: TRBJ2-7; clone size: many; CDR3 DNA: TGTGCCAGCAGACCCCAAGGCGGGAGAGGTTCCTACGAGCAGTACTTC; CDR3 protein: CASRPQGGRGSYEQYF
V gene: TRBV7-9; D gene: -; J gene: TRBJ2-5; clone size: few; CDR3 DNA: TGTGCCAGCAGCTTAATGACAGGAGAAGAGACCCAGTACTTC; CDR3 protein: CASSLMTGEETQYF
V gene: TRBV2; D gene: -; J gene: TRBJ2-3; clone size: -; CDR3 DNA: TGTGCCAGCAGTGAAGTCAGGCGCACAGATACGCAGTATTTT; CDR3 protein: CASSEVRRTDTQYF
V gene: TRBV29-1; D gene: -; J gene: TRBJ2-1; clone size: many; CDR3 DNA: TGCAGCTGTGAGGGGGGACATGAGTTCTTC; CDR3 protein: CSCEGGHEFF
V gene: TRBV29-1; D gene: TRBD1; J gene: TRBJ2-5; clone size: -; CDR3 DNA: TGCAGCGTTCTTATTGGACAGGCTTACCAAGAGACCCAGTACTTC; CDR3 protein: CSVLIGQAYQETQYF
V gene: TRBV6-5; D gene: -; J gene: TRBJ2-1; clone size: -; CDR3 DNA: TGTGCCAGCAGTTACGAGGCTAACAATGAGCAGTTCTTC; CDR3 protein: CASSYEANNEQFF
V gene: TRBV12-3/TRBV12-4; D gene: -; J gene: TRBJ2-7; clone size: many; CDR3 DNA: TGTGCCAGCAGTTTCTCGGTGAGGGCCCAAGAGCAGTACTTC; CDR3 protein: CASSFSVRAQEQYF
V gene: TRBV5-1; D gene: -; J gene: TRBJ2-7; clone size: many; CDR3 DNA: TGCGCCAGCATCGGGGGTATCGACAGGGACTCCTACGAGCAGTACTTC; CDR3 protein: CASIGGIDRDSYEQYF
V gene: TRBV24-1; D gene: TRBD1; J gene: TRBJ1-2; clone size: many; CDR3 DNA: TGTGCCACCAGTGAGGAACAGGGGCAAGGCTACACCTTC; CDR3 protein: CATSEEQGQGYTF
V gene: TRBV7-9; D gene: TRBD2; J gene: TRBJ2-1; clone size: -; CDR3 DNA: TGTGCCAGCACCCCCGGGACTAGCGGAGACAATGAGCAGTTCTTC; CDR3 protein: CASTPGTSGDNEQFF
V gene: TRBV5-1; D gene: -; J gene: TRBJ1-4; clone size: few; CDR3 DNA: TGCGCCAGCAGCCCTGGTAACGTCCTGGGGCCCGGGGAAAAACTGTTTTTT; CDR3 protein: CASSPGNVLGPGEKLFF
V gene: TRBV29-1; D gene: TRBD1; J gene: TRBJ1-4; clone size: -; CDR3 DNA: TGCAGCGTTGAAGATAAGGAGACAGGGGACGAAAAACTGTTTTTT; CDR3 protein: CSVEDKETGDEKLFF
V gene: TRBV12-3/TRBV12-4; D gene: -; J gene: TRBJ2-2; clone size: few; CDR3 DNA: TGTGCCAGCAGTCACCGGGGGCTTTCGAACACCGGGGAGCTGTTTTTT; CDR3 protein: CASSHRGLSNTGELFF
V gene: TRBV3-1; D gene: TRBD2; J gene: TRBJ2-1; clone size: -; CDR3 DNA: TGTGCCAGCAGCCAAGATTTGACTAGCGGGAGGGGGCCTGAGCAGTTCTTC; CDR3 protein: CASSQDLTSGRGPEQFF
V gene: TRBV5-1; D gene: TRBD2; J gene: TRBJ2-1; clone size: many; CDR3 DNA: TGCGCCAGCAGGGAGACTAGCGGGAGCTACAATGAGCAGTTCTTC; CDR3 protein: CASRETSGSYNEQFF
V gene: TRBV20-1; D gene: -; J gene: TRBJ2-1; clone size: -; CDR3 DNA: TGCAGTGCTTCCCGACCCGATGAGCAGTTCTTC; CDR3 protein: CSASRPDEQFF
V gene: TRBV27; D gene: -; J gene: TRBJ1-2; clone size: few; CDR3 DNA: TGTGCCAGCAGTCTGACCGTTTCAGCTAACTATGGCTACACCTTC; CDR3 protein: CASSLTVSANYGYTF